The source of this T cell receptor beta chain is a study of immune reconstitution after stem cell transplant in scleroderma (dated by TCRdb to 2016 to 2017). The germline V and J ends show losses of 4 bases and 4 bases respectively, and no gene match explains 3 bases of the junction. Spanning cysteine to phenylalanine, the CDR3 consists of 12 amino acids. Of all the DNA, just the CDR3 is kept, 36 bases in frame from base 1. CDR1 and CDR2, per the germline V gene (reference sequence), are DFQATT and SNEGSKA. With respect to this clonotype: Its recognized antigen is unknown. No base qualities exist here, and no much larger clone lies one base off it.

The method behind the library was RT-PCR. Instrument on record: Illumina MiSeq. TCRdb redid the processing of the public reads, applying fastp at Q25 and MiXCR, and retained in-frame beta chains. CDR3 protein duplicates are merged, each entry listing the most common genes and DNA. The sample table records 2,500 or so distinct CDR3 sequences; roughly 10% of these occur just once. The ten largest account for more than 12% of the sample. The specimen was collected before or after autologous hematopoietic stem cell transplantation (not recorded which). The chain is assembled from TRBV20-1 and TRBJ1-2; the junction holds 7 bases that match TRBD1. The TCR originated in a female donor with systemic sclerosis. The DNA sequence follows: TGCAGTGCTAACGACAGGGCCTATGGCTACACCTTC. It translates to CSANDRAYGYTF.